The 18 T cell receptor beta chains listed next were all sequenced from one sample in a study of T cell responses to AZD1222 COVID-19 vaccine. Libraries were prepared by immunoSEQ multiplex PCR; TCRdb keeps only in-frame clonotypes and omits some of them. Found here are 140,000 to 150,000 clones, over 85% of them singletons; the top ten hold approximately 1.8%. This specimen consisted of peripheral blood, obtained 28 days after the second AZD1222 dose. These receptors originate from an adult who received the AZD1222 COVID-19 vaccine.

The chain links TRBV18 to TRBJ2-3, with a tentative D call TRBD1 (6 bases). This CDR3 contains 13 residues. CDR1 is KGHSH, CDR2 LQKENI, per germline. V gave up 5 bases and J gave up 4 bases, with 10 bases separating them. CDR3 coding DNA: TGTGCCAGCTCAACTGGGGGCCCAGATACGCAGTATTTT. This gives the protein CASSTGGPDTQYF.

The chain is built from TRBV15 and TRBJ2-3; D is unclear. Germline V CDR1 and CDR2: LNHNV, YYDKDF (reference sequence). V gave up 0 bases and J gave up 3 bases, with 4 bases separating them. This CDR3 spans 13 amino acids. The CDR3 protein is CATSRDRTDTQYF. In DNA, the CDR3 is TGTGCCACCAGCAGAGATAGGACAGATACGCAGTATTTT.

The gene calls are TRBV7-3 and TRBJ1-4; D uncertain. Per germline, CDR1 SGHTA and CDR2 FQGTGA. V lost 6 bases and J lost 8, with 13 bases in between. The CDR3 has 13 amino acids. In DNA form, the CDR3 reads TGTGCCAGCAGTTCGACCCCCGGGGAAAAACTGTTTTTT. Translated, it gives CASSSTPGEKLFF.

This clone was counted once. The V call is TRBV5-8, the J call TRBJ1-3, with D unclear. V was shortened by 0 bases and J by 0 bases, with 7 bases between the two germline ends. The germline V gene has CDR1 SGHTS and CDR2 YDEGEE. The CDR3 is made up of 15 amino acids. The CDR3 spells CASSLDGISGNTIYF. The DNA for the CDR3 is TGTGCCAGCAGCTTGGACGGAATCTCTGGAAACACCATATATTTT.

The chain is built from TRBV28 and TRBJ2-3; D is possibly TRBD2 (5 bases). The V gene's germline CDR1 is MDHEN and CDR2 SYDVKM. The CDR3 totals 14 residues. The germline V and J ends were trimmed by 5 bases and 9 bases, with 18 bases remaining between them. CDR3 amino acids: CASSPPTWEQTQYF. CDR3 nucleotides: TGTGCCAGCAGTCCCCCTACCTGGGAGCAGACGCAGTATTTT. The full variable domain, with the rest looked up from reference TRBV28 and TRBJ2-3, is DVKVTQSSRYLVKRTGEKVFLECVQDMDHENMFWYRQDPGLGLRLIYFSYDVKMKEKGDIPEGYSVSREKKERFSLILESASTNQTSMYLCASSPPTWEQTQYFGPGTRLTVL.

This clone was recorded once. The chain has TRBV7-9 and TRBJ2-1; tentative D call: TRBD1 (6 bases). Between the trimmed V and J ends, which lost 6 bases and 3 bases, there was a span of 15 bases. Germline loops: CDR1 SEHNR, CDR2 FQNEAQ (reference sequence). This CDR3 contains 15 residues. The CDR3 reads CASSNPGVGYNEQFF. For the CDR3, the DNA is TGTGCCAGCAGTAACCCAGGGGTGGGCTACAATGAGCAGTTCTTC.

The chain combines TRBV30 with TRBJ2-3; the D gene is possibly TRBD1 (6 bases). V lost 0 bases to trimming and J lost 4 bases, with 17 bases between them. CDR1 and CDR2 from the germline V gene are GTSNPN and SVGIG (reference sequence). This CDR3 has 16 amino acids. CDR3 loop: CAWSVLGTPVPDTQYF. For the CDR3, the DNA is TGTGCCTGGAGTGTACTTGGGACACCAGTCCCAGATACGCAGTATTTT.

This chain joins TRBV2 and TRBJ1-1; D is unclear. The CDR3 spans 13 residues. Per the germline V gene, CDR1 is SNHLY and CDR2 is FYNNEI. V was clipped by 7 bases and J by 4 bases, with 13 bases between them. CDR3 DNA sequence: TGTGCCAGCATGGGGAGTGGTTTCACTGAAGCTTTCTTT. Translating gives CASMGSGFTEAFF.

This clone has a single count. The chain uses TRBV6-2 or TRBV6-3 and TRBJ2-5; D possibly matches TRBD1 or TRBD2 (5 bases each). The V gene lost 6 bases and the J gene lost 9 bases, with 20 bases spanning the gap. This CDR3 has 14 residues. Germline V gives CDR1 MNHEY, CDR2 SVGEGT. The DNA of the CDR3 is TGTGCCAGCAGCCCAGCGGTCCGGGGACGTCCCCAGTACTTC. Its protein is CASSPAVRGRPQYF.

The chain carries TRBV7-7 and TRBJ2-5; 10 nucleotides match TRBD1. The CDR3 is made up of 16 amino acids. Per germline, CDR1 SSHAT and CDR2 FNYEAQ (reference sequence). Trimming cost V 1 base and J 3 bases; bases outside gene matches: 5. CDR3 bases: TGTGCCAGCAGCTTAGGGACAGGGGGAAGGAAAGAGACCCAGTACTTC. It translates to CASSLGTGGRKETQYF.

The V call is TRBV4-3, the J call TRBJ1-2; 8 nucleotides line up with TRBD1. Germline trimming cut 2 bases from V and 8 bases from J; bases unmatched to any gene: 10. The CDR3 consists of 15 residues. Germline V gene sequence: CDR1 LGHNA, CDR2 YSLEER. CDR3 in amino acids: CASSQTDRGPRGYTF. For the CDR3, the DNA is TGCGCCAGCAGCCAAACCGACAGGGGACCGAGGGGCTACACCTTC.

V is TRBV12-3 or TRBV12-4 and J is TRBJ1-2; unclear D gene. The CDR3 extends over 12 amino acids. V was pared by 7 bases and J by 5 bases, with 11 bases between. CDR3 region: CASKGFGYGYTF. CDR3 in DNA: TGTGCCAGCAAAGGTTTTGGGTATGGCTACACCTTC.

This clone was picked up one time. The chain has TRBV12-3 or TRBV12-4 and TRBJ1-2; no clear D. This CDR3 region has 12 residues. V lost 1 base, J lost 5 bases, and 5 bases lay in between. This CDR3 is CASSLERYGYTF. The CDR3, as DNA: TGTGCCAGCAGTTTAGAGCGGTATGGCTACACCTTC.

The chain joins TRBV28 to TRBJ2-7, with D unresolved. Germline V gene lookup returns CDR1 MDHEN and CDR2 SYDVKM. The CDR3 runs 13 residues. The ends were cut back, 5 bases at V and 4 bases at J, with 12 bases in the middle. In DNA form, the CDR3 reads TGTGCCAGCAGTCTCGGCCGGCAGTACGAGCAGTACTTC. Its protein product is CASSLGRQYEQYF.

The chain joins TRBV20-1 to TRBJ2-1; D is ambiguous. The V gene lost 3 bases and the J gene lost 6 bases, with 12 bases spanning the gap. Per the germline V gene, CDR1 is DFQATT and CDR2 is SNEGSKA (reference sequence). The CDR3 is 13 residues long. The CDR3 bases are TGCAGTGCTAGTCGACCCCTGAGCAATGAGCAGTTCTTC. Residues: CSASRPLSNEQFF.

The rearrangement links TRBV30 to TRBJ2-5, with 10 bases identical to TRBD1. The CDR3 contains 13 residues. J was trimmed by 5 bases and V by 5 bases; bases with no gene match: 5. Germline V gives CDR1 GTSNPN, CDR2 SVGIG (reference sequence). The CDR3 DNA reads TGTGCCTGGGACAGGGGGCGCGGGGAGACCCAGTACTTC. It codes for CAWDRGRGETQYF.

This chain uses TRBV7-3 with TRBJ2-2; D could derive from TRBD1 or TRBD2 (5 bases each). Trimming stripped 6 bases from V and 1 base from J, with 12 bases between. The CDR3 loop spans 15 amino acids. The germline V gene encodes CDR1 SGHTA and CDR2 FQGTGA. The CDR3 sequence is CASRPGTLNTGELFF. In DNA, the CDR3 is TGTGCCAGCAGACCCGGGACGCTGAACACCGGGGAGCTGTTTTTT.

V is TRBV4-1 and J is TRBJ1-1, with D unclear. Germline V gene data show CDR1 as MGHRA and CDR2 as YSYEKL. The CDR3 contains 14 residues. V was clipped by 1 base and J by 4 bases, with 10 bases between them. CDR3 region: CASSQGERRTEAFF. CDR3 DNA sequence: TGCGCCAGCAGCCAAGGTGAGCGCCGCACTGAAGCTTTCTTT.